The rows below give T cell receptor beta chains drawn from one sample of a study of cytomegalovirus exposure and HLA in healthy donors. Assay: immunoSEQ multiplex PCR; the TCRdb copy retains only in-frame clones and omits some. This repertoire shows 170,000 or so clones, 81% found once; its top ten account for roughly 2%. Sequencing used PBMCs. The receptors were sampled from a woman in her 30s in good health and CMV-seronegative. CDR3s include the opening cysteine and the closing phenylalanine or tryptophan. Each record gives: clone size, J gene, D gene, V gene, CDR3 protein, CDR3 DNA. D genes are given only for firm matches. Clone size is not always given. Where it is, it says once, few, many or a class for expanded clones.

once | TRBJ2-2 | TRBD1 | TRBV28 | CASITSGTASNTGELFF | TGTGCCAGTATCACGTCCGGGACAGCGTCGAACACCGGGGAGCTGTTTTTT
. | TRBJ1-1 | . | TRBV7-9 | CSSSRGELNTEAFF | TGTTCCAGCAGCCGTGGGGAGTTGAACACTGAAGCTTTCTTT
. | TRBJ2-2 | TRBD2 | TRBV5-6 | CASSARSREGGTGELFF | TGTGCCAGCAGCGCCCGAAGTAGGGAGGGTGGAACCGGGGAGCTGTTTTTT
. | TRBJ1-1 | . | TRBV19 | CASSIVPGAEGAFF | TGTGCCAGTAGTATAGTCCCCGGAGCTGAGGGAGCTTTCTTT
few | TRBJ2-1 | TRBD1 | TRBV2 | CASKGQGGDEQFF | TGTGCCAGCAAGGGACAGGGTGGCGATGAGCAGTTCTTC
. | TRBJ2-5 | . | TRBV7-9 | CASSQGIETQYF | TGTGCCAGCAGTCAGGGAATAGAGACCCAGTACTTC
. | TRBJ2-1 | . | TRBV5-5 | CASSLVDITEQFF | TGTGCCAGCAGCTTGGTCGACATCACTGAGCAGTTCTTC
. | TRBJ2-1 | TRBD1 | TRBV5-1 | CASSLEDRVYNEQFF | TGCGCCAGCAGCTTGGAGGACAGGGTGTACAATGAGCAGTTCTTC
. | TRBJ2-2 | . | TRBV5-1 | CASSFLQGTGELFF | TGCGCCAGCAGCTTTTTACAGGGAACCGGGGAGCTGTTTTTT
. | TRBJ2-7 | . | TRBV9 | CASSVEGGSYYEQYF | TGTGCCAGCAGCGTAGAAGGAGGATCCTACTACGAGCAGTACTTC
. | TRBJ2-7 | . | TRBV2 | CASSGWYSYEQYF | TGTGCCAGCAGTGGTTGGTACTCCTACGAGCAGTACTTC
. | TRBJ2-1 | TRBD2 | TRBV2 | CASSTLAGAPSGQFF | TGTGCCAGCAGTACTCTAGCGGGGGCGCCTAGTGGGCAGTTCTTC
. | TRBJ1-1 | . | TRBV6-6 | CASSYIGENTEAFF | TGTGCCAGCAGTTACATTGGAGAGAACACTGAAGCTTTCTTT
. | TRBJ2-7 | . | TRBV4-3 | CASSQERALGLMVYEQYF | TGCGCCAGCAGCCAAGAGAGGGCCTTAGGACTAATGGTATACGAGCAGTACTTC
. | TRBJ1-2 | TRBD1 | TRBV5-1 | CASSRGGPLGYTF | TGCGCCAGCAGCCGAGGGGGCCCTCTTGGCTACACCTTC
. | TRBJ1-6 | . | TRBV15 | CATSRMSKGGFGVSPLHF | TGTGCCACCAGCAGAATGTCGAAGGGCGGGTTCGGGGTTTCACCCCTCCACTTT
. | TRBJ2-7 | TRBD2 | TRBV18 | CASSPWTSGSSEQYF | TGTGCCAGCTCACCATGGACTAGCGGGAGTTCTGAGCAGTACTTC
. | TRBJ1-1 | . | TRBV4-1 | CASSQDPDSWTEAFF | TGCGCCAGCAGCCAAGATCCCGACAGCTGGACTGAAGCTTTCTTT
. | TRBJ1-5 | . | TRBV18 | CASSRVQGNQPQHF | TGTGCCAGCTCACGCGTACAGGGCAATCAGCCCCAGCATTTT
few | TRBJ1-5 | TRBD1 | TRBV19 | CASSSTGDQPQHF | TGTGCCAGTAGTAGCACAGGGGATCAGCCCCAGCATTTT
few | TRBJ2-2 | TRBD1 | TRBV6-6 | CASRHRDRVTGELFF | TGTGCCAGCAGACACCGGGACAGGGTCACCGGGGAGCTGTTTTTT
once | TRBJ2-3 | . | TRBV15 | CATSRDQVDGHPDTQYF | TGTGCCACCAGCAGAGATCAGGTTGATGGCCATCCAGATACGCAGTATTTT
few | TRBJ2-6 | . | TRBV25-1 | CASSDWPEGSGANVLTF | TGTGCCAGCAGTGATTGGCCGGAGGGGTCGGGGGCCAACGTCCTGACTTTC
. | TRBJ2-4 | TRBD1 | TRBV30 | CAWSGTGASSQYF | TGTGCCTGGAGCGGGACAGGGGCAAGCAGTCAGTACTTC
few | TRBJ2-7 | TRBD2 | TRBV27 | CASSPGLAPTYEQYF | TGTGCCAGCAGTCCGGGACTAGCACCCACCTACGAGCAGTACTTC
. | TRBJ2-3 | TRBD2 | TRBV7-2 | CASSPKVYPGGAPDTQYF | TGTGCCAGCAGCCCAAAGGTCTATCCCGGGGGGGCCCCAGATACGCAGTATTTT
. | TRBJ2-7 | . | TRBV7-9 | CASSLLGRTYEQYF | TGTGCCAGCAGCTTATTGGGCAGAACCTACGAGCAGTACTTC
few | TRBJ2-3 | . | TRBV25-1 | CASMDSFTDTQYF | TGTGCCAGCATGGACAGCTTTACAGATACGCAGTATTTT
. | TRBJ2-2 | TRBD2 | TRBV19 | CASSILADNTGELFF | TGTGCCAGTAGTATCCTAGCGGATAACACCGGGGAGCTGTTTTTT
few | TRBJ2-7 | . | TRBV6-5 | CASSYESGINYEQYF | TGTGCCAGCAGTTACGAGTCGGGGATCAACTACGAGCAGTACTTC
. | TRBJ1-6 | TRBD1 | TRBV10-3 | CAIQGADDNSPLHF | TGTGCCATACAGGGGGCGGACGATAATTCACCCCTCCACTTT
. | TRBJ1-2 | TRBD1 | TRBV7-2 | CASSSPGQGAPNYGYTF | TGTGCCAGCAGCTCACCGGGACAGGGGGCGCCTAACTATGGCTACACCTTC
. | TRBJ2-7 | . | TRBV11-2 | CASSLGTHSYEQYF | TGTGCCAGCAGCCTAGGGACACACTCCTACGAGCAGTACTTC
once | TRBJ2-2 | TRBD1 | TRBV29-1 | CSVLAPGTGTGVVSYTGELFF | TGCAGCGTTTTGGCGCCCGGAACCGGGACAGGGGTCGTGTCGTACACCGGGGAGCTGTTTTTT
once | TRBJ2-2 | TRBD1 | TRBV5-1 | CASSQDRLNTGELFF | TGCGCCAGCAGCCAGGACAGGTTAAACACCGGGGAGCTGTTTTTT
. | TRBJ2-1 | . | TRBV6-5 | CASSYDGAVDLNEQFF | TGTGCCAGCAGTTACGATGGGGCCGTAGATCTCAATGAGCAGTTCTTC
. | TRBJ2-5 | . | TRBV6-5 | CASRQPQSREETQYF | TGTGCCAGCAGACAGCCCCAGAGTCGAGAAGAGACCCAGTACTTC
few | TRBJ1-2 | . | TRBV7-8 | CASSSRPGDYGYTF | TGTGCCAGCAGCTCACGCCCCGGAGACTATGGCTACACCTTC
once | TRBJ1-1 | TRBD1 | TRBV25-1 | CASSEPPGQGNTEAFF | TGTGCCAGCAGTGAACCCCCGGGACAGGGGAACACTGAAGCTTTCTTT
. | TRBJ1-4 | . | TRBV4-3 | CASSQGASPGALVKLFF | TGCGCCAGCAGCCAAGGAGCCTCACCAGGGGCTTTAGTAAAACTGTTTTTT
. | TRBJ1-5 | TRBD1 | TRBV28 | CASSPRDRATQPQHF | TGTGCCAGCAGCCCCCGGGACAGGGCCACTCAGCCCCAGCATTTT
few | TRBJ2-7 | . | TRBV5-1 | CASSKSSGARLPSYEQYF | TGCGCCAGCAGCAAATCCTCAGGGGCGCGCCTCCCATCCTACGAGCAGTACTTC
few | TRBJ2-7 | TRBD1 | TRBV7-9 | CASSLDRGSEQYF | TGTGCCAGCAGCTTAGACAGGGGATCCGAGCAGTACTTC
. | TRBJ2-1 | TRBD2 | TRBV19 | CASSQTSSEQFF | TGTGCCAGTAGTCAGACTAGCAGTGAGCAGTTCTTC